These 22 T cell receptor beta chains were sequenced from one sample in a study of shared clonotypes between healthy human individuals. Here immunoSEQ multiplex PCR was the method, and the copy in TCRdb shows in-frame clones only, minus some. The sample shows roughly 570,000 clones, 95% to 98% of them seen only once. Naive CD8 cells lacked CD45RO and underwent positive selection for CCR7, leaving out terminally differentiated effector memory CD45RA+ cells. Sequencing input: naive CD8+ T cells sorted from blood. The receptor set was obtained from a man between 25 and 39 years old in good health.

V is TRBV21-1 and J is TRBJ2-7; the table assigns TRBD1, which was not confirmed against the DNA. TRBV21-1 counts as a pseudogene. There are 15 residues in the CDR3. The CDR3 bases are TGTGCCAGCAGCTACCCGGACAGCGCCCGCTACGAGCAGTACTTC. Protein: CASSYPDSARYEQYF.

The chain joins TRBV27 to TRBJ1-5; D remains ambiguous. Trimming shortened V by 2 bases and J by 0 bases, and 17 bases separated the two germline ends. The CDR3 has 18 amino acids. CDR1 and CDR2 (germline): MNHEY, SMNVEV (reference sequence). CDR3 sequence reads: CASSLSTWAPHSNQPQHF. The CDR3 region has the DNA TGTGCCAGCAGTTTAAGCACATGGGCACCTCATAGCAATCAGCCCCAGCATTTT.

The chain joins TRBV29-1 to TRBJ2-7, with 11 bases lining up with TRBD1. CDR1 SQVTM and CDR2 ANQGSEA come from the germline V gene. There are 16 residues in the CDR3. Trimming took 0 bases from V and 4 from J; bases not matched to a gene: 8. The CDR3 loop is CSVEDLQGQGVYEQYF. The CDR3 DNA reads as TGCAGCGTTGAAGATCTTCAGGGACAGGGGGTTTACGAGCAGTACTTC.

The chain uses TRBV6-5 and TRBJ2-7; the D is unclear. The CDR3 has 12 amino acids. The germline gives CDR1 MNHEY, CDR2 SVGAGI. The ends were cut back, 2 bases at V and 3 bases at J, with 5 bases in the middle. In DNA form, the CDR3 reads TGTGCCAGCAGTTACGGGGTCTACGAGCAGTACTTC. Protein product: CASSYGVYEQYF.

The chain uses TRBV5-1 and TRBJ2-5; no firm D call. V was shortened by 4 bases and J by 4 bases, with 17 bases between the two germline ends. This CDR3 region has 15 residues. Germline loops: CDR1 SGHRS, CDR2 YFSETQ. Here the CDR3 DNA reads TGCGCCAGCAGCAAGGCGGTGGCAGTCCGAGAGACCCAGTACTTC. Its translation is CASSKAVAVRETQYF.

The chain has TRBV30 and TRBJ2-3; D is undetermined. Germline V lookup: CDR1 GTSNPN, CDR2 SVGIG (reference sequence). The CDR3 runs 14 residues. Deletions cut 2 bases from V and 2 bases from J, with 11 bases between. The CDR3 sequence is CAWSLKDDTDTQYF. The CDR3 DNA follows: TGTGCCTGGAGTCTAAAGGACGACACAGATACGCAGTATTTT.

V gene TRBV19 combines with J gene TRBJ2-4; 10 bases map to TRBD2. Trimming removed 4 bases from V and 0 bases from J; junction bases left unmatched: 3. CDR1 is LNHDA and CDR2 is SQIVND in the germline V gene (reference sequence). The CDR3 runs 16 residues. Here the CDR3 reads CASSNSGRVAKNIQYF. CDR3 bases: TGTGCCAGTAGTAACAGCGGGAGGGTAGCCAAAAACATTCAGTACTTC.

J is TRBJ1-5 and V is TRBV6-1, with 9 bases fitting TRBD1. V was pared by 6 bases and J by 7 bases, with 7 bases of the junction left unmatched. Germline CDR1 and CDR2: MNHNS and SASEGT. This CDR3 is 14 amino acids long. The CDR3 is CASREDRGLQPQHF. As DNA, the CDR3 is TGTGCCAGCAGAGAGGACAGGGGTTTGCAGCCCCAGCATTTT.

V usage is TRBV12-5 and J usage is TRBJ2-1; 9 nucleotides align to TRBD2. V gave up 6 bases and J gave up 6 bases; unmatched junction bases: 3. The CDR3 runs 13 residues. CDR1 is LGHNT and CDR2 is FRNRAP in the germline V gene. CDR3 loop: CASGPSGTNEQFF. In nucleotides, the CDR3 is TGTGCTAGTGGCCCTAGCGGGACCAATGAGCAGTTCTTC. The full variable domain, rest sourced from reference TRBV12-5 and TRBJ2-1, is DARVTQTPRHKVTEMGQEVTMRCQPILGHNTVFWYRQTMMQGLELLAYFRNRAPLDDSGMPKDRFSAEMPDATLATLKIQPSEPRDSAVYFCASGPSGTNEQFFGPGTRLTVL.

This chain connects TRBV6-5 to TRBJ2-3; D remains unclear. The germline V and J ends were trimmed by 3 bases and 2 bases, with 6 bases remaining between them. There are 13 residues in the CDR3. Germline V gene lookup returns CDR1 MNHEY and CDR2 SVGAGI. The CDR3 bases are TGTGCCAGCAGTTATAATCCCACAGATACGCAGTATTTT. This sequence encodes CASSYNPTDTQYF.

The CDR3 DNA is TGTGCCAGCAGCGTAGAAGTCGGTTCTGTCTACGAGCAGTACTTC. This encodes CASSVEVGSVYEQYF. V and J are TRBV9 and TRBJ2-7; D gene ambiguous. The CDR3 sequence is 15 residues long. The V gene lost 0 bases and the J gene lost 3 bases, with 13 bases spanning the gap. Looked up from germline, CDR1 is SGDLS and CDR2 is YYNGEE.

The V gene is TRBV5-5, the J gene TRBJ2-5; D may be TRBD2 (6 bases). Germline assignment: CDR1 SGHKS and CDR2 YYEKEE (reference sequence). The germline V and J ends were trimmed by 0 bases and 5 bases, with 11 bases remaining between them. This CDR3 comprises 14 residues. CDR3 sequence reads: CASSLAGVRETQYF. Here the CDR3 DNA reads TGTGCCAGCAGCTTGGCGGGAGTCCGGGAGACCCAGTACTTC.

The chain recombines TRBV4-3 with TRBJ2-1; TRBD1 agrees at 8 bases. V was pared by 0 bases and J by 7 bases, with 5 bases of the junction left unmatched. This CDR3 contains 15 residues. Germline V lookup: CDR1 LGHNA, CDR2 YSLEER. For the CDR3, the DNA is TGCGCCAGCAGCCAAGATTGGACAGGGTCGAATGAGCAGTTCTTC. It is translated as CASSQDWTGSNEQFF.

As for this clone: This same CDR3 is encoded by further DNA sequences in the sample. The V gene is TRBV4-3, the J gene TRBJ2-7; 10 positions match TRBD1. This CDR3 contains 16 residues. Per germline, CDR1 LGHNA and CDR2 YSLEER. V lost 0 bases, J lost 6 bases, and 8 bases stayed unmatched. This CDR3 is CASSQDAGTGEGEQYF. For the CDR3, the DNA is TGCGCCAGCAGCCAAGATGCCGGGACAGGGGAAGGCGAGCAGTACTTC.

As concerns this clone: Its ends do not fully match the called genes, so a read error is possible. This chain uses TRBV5-4 with TRBJ1-4; D gene uncertain. CDR1 and CDR2 from the germline V gene are SGHNT and YYREEE (reference sequence). The CDR3 is made up of 13 amino acids. CDR3 residues: CASSLRRPHFTVF. CDR3 sequence (DNA): TGTGCCAGCAGCTTGAGGAGGCCCCATTTTACTGTTTTT. The variable domain in full, completed from reference TRBV5-4 and TRBJ1-4, reads ETGVTQSPTHLIKTRGQQVTLRCSSQSGHNTVSWYQQALGQGPQFIFQYYREEENGRGNFPPRFSGLQFPNYSSELNVNALELDDSALYLCASSLRRPHFTVFGSGTQLSVL.

V usage is TRBV27 and J usage is TRBJ2-1, with a possible D match to TRBD1 (7 bases). This CDR3 has 15 residues. The V and J ends lost 6 bases and 1 base respectively, with 13 bases between them. CDR1 MNHEY and CDR2 SMNVEV come from the germline V gene (reference sequence). Here the CDR3 DNA reads TGTGCCAGCAGGGAGGGGGCTTGGTCCTACAATGAGCAGTTCTTC. Its translation is CASREGAWSYNEQFF.

The V and J genes are TRBV29-1 and TRBJ2-3, with D possibly called TRBD1 or TRBD2 (6 bases each). CDR1 is SQVTM and CDR2 is ANQGSEA in the germline V gene. The CDR3 length is 13 residues. Trimming took off 5 bases at V and 4 bases at J, with 13 bases between the two ends. The CDR3 coding sequence is TGCAGCGTTTGGGGGCCTAGCGCAGATACGCAGTATTTT. It encodes CSVWGPSADTQYF.

The V and J genes are TRBV7-6 and TRBJ2-7; TRBD1 matches 10 bases. The ends lost 3 bases at V and 2 bases at J; junction bases unmatched: 4. Germline CDR1 is SGHVS and CDR2 is FNYEAQ. The CDR3 length is 15 residues. This chain's CDR3 is CASSFDRGPTYEQYF. CDR3 DNA sequence: TGTGCCAGCAGCTTCGACAGGGGGCCGACCTACGAGCAGTACTTC.

The chain is built from TRBV5-4 and TRBJ2-7; TRBD2 agrees at 15 bases. With 5 bases clipped from V and 4 bases from J, the junction kept 7 bases outside the gene matches. The CDR3 extends over 16 amino acids. The germline gives CDR1 SGHNT, CDR2 YYREEE (reference sequence). The CDR3 spells CASSSPGLAGGYEQYF. CDR3 DNA sequence: TGTGCCAGCAGTTCTCCGGGACTAGCGGGAGGTTACGAGCAGTACTTC.

The chain links TRBV10-2 to TRBJ2-7, with a tentative D call TRBD1 (6 bases). The V and J ends lost 2 bases and 7 bases respectively, with 12 bases between them. CDR1 WSHSY and CDR2 SAAADI come from the germline V gene. The CDR3 sequence is 13 residues long. The CDR3 loop reads CASSETGRGEQYF. Here the CDR3 DNA reads TGCGCCAGCAGTGAGACAGGGCGAGGGGAGCAGTACTTC.

The chain employs TRBV2 and TRBJ2-1; 11 bases agree with TRBD2. This CDR3 has 16 amino acids. Germline V CDR1 and CDR2: SNHLY, FYNNEI. Unmatched junction bases numbered 2, after V lost 3 bases and J lost 1 base. The CDR3 region is CASSDSSGGSYNEQFF. CDR3 bases: TGTGCCAGCAGTGACTCTAGCGGGGGGTCCTACAATGAGCAGTTCTTC.

CDR3 protein: CASSLDQYEQYF. Written as DNA, the CDR3 is TGTGCCAGCAGCTTAGATCAATACGAGCAGTACTTC. This chain connects TRBV11-2 to TRBJ2-7; D remains ambiguous. The CDR3 runs 12 residues. Trimming took 0 bases from V and 4 from J, leaving 4 bases between them. Germline V gene sequence: CDR1 SGHAT, CDR2 FQNNGV.